A selection of T cell receptor beta chains follows, all from one sample in a study of blood T cell repertoires in COVID-19. Sequenced by immunoSEQ multiplex PCR; TCRdb stores in-frame clones only, minus some. The top ten clones hold roughly 10% of a sample with over 200,000 clones, about 85% of them seen once. The sequenced material came from PBMCs or T cells enriched from blood (not recorded which). The receptors stem from a man between 25 and 39 years old who had recovered from COVID-19. CDR3s include the opening cysteine and the closing phenylalanine or tryptophan. A D gene is named only where the DNA matches it firmly. Some rows have no size entry. The others give once, few or many, or a class for an expanded clone.

clone size: -; V gene: TRBV2; D gene: TRBD2; J gene: TRBJ2-5; CDR3 protein: CASRAGAETQYF; CDR3 DNA: TGTGCCAGCAGAGCGGGGGCGGAGACCCAGTACTTC
clone size: -; V gene: TRBV7-9; D gene: -; J gene: TRBJ2-7; CDR3 protein: CASSNRDSLSDEQYF; CDR3 DNA: TGTGCCAGCAGCAACCGGGACTCACTTTCGGACGAGCAGTACTTC
clone size: -; V gene: TRBV19; D gene: -; J gene: TRBJ2-6; CDR3 protein: CASSRTAGSGANVLTF; CDR3 DNA: TGTGCCAGTAGCCGGACAGCCGGCTCTGGGGCCAACGTCCTGACTTTC
clone size: -; V gene: TRBV5-1; D gene: -; J gene: TRBJ1-1; CDR3 protein: CASQTNRDTEAFF; CDR3 DNA: TGCGCCAGCCAAACCAACAGGGACACTGAAGCTTTCTTT
clone size: -; V gene: TRBV15; D gene: -; J gene: TRBJ1-2; CDR3 protein: CATSSPSVGGGYTF; CDR3 DNA: TGTGCCACCAGCAGCCCTTCGGTCGGGGGGGGCTACACCTTC
clone size: -; V gene: TRBV11-2; D gene: TRBD2; J gene: TRBJ2-1; CDR3 protein: CASSLVAGRNEQFF; CDR3 DNA: TGTGCCAGCAGCTTAGTAGCGGGCCGCAATGAGCAGTTCTTC
clone size: -; V gene: TRBV2; D gene: TRBD2; J gene: TRBJ2-7; CDR3 protein: CASSERFGPGGMKQYF; CDR3 DNA: TGTGCCAGCAGTGAGCGGTTCGGCCCGGGGGGGATGAAACAGTACTTC
clone size: -; V gene: TRBV2; D gene: TRBD2; J gene: TRBJ2-1; CDR3 protein: CASSKGLAGIEQFF; CDR3 DNA: TGTGCCAGCAGTAAGGGACTAGCGGGCATTGAGCAGTTCTTC
clone size: -; V gene: TRBV5-6; D gene: TRBD2; J gene: TRBJ2-3; CDR3 protein: CASSPSGLGIVTDTQYF; CDR3 DNA: TGTGCCAGCAGCCCTTCGGGACTAGGGATAGTAACAGATACGCAGTATTTT
clone size: once; V gene: TRBV7-9; D gene: TRBD1; J gene: TRBJ1-4; CDR3 protein: CASSAPTGGNEKLFF; CDR3 DNA: TGTGCCAGCAGCGCCCCGACAGGGGGTAATGAAAAACTGTTTTTT
clone size: -; V gene: TRBV7-7; D gene: TRBD1; J gene: TRBJ1-1; CDR3 protein: CASSLTGTGKGAMNTEAFF; CDR3 DNA: TGTGCTAGCAGCTTAACCGGGACAGGGAAGGGGGCCATGAACACTGAAGCTTTCTTT
clone size: -; V gene: TRBV4-3; D gene: -; J gene: TRBJ1-4; CDR3 protein: CASSQDTGSLGKLFF; CDR3 DNA: TGCGCCAGCAGCCAAGACACAGGGTCGTTGGGAAAACTGTTTTTT
clone size: -; V gene: TRBV6-5; D gene: TRBD2; J gene: TRBJ2-7; CDR3 protein: CASELAGEGAYEQYF; CDR3 DNA: TGTGCCAGCGAACTAGCGGGAGAGGGGGCCTACGAGCAGTACTTC
clone size: -; V gene: TRBV5-1; D gene: TRBD1; J gene: TRBJ1-5; CDR3 protein: CASSPPYRGATPRNQPQHF; CDR3 DNA: TGCGCCAGCAGCCCTCCCTACAGGGGCGCTACTCCTCGTAATCAGCCCCAGCATTTT
clone size: once; V gene: TRBV7-9; D gene: TRBD1; J gene: TRBJ2-2; CDR3 protein: CASSLAGTGPGSTGELFF; CDR3 DNA: TGTGCCAGCAGCTTAGCCGGGACAGGGCCGGGGTCCACCGGGGAGCTGTTTTTT
clone size: once; V gene: TRBV9; D gene: TRBD1; J gene: TRBJ2-7; CDR3 protein: CASSAIHLTGGNYEQYF; CDR3 DNA: TGTGCCAGCAGCGCTATTCATCTGACAGGGGGAAACTACGAGCAGTACTTC
clone size: -; V gene: TRBV27; D gene: TRBD1; J gene: TRBJ2-2; CDR3 protein: CASSFNRDRTNTGELFF; CDR3 DNA: TGTGCCAGCAGTTTCAACCGGGACAGAACGAACACCGGGGAGCTGTTTTTT
clone size: -; V gene: TRBV4-1; D gene: -; J gene: TRBJ1-2; CDR3 protein: CASSQPTGQLFSGYTF; CDR3 DNA: TGCGCCAGCAGCCAGCCGACCGGACAGCTGTTTAGTGGCTACACCTTC
clone size: -; V gene: TRBV7-9; D gene: TRBD1; J gene: TRBJ1-2; CDR3 protein: CASSDRANYGYTF; CDR3 DNA: TGTGCCAGCTCTGACAGGGCTAACTATGGCTACACCTTC
clone size: -; V gene: TRBV6-5; D gene: -; J gene: TRBJ1-3; CDR3 protein: CASSFKPAGGNTIYF; CDR3 DNA: TGTGCCAGCAGTTTTAAACCTGCGGGAGGAAACACCATATATTTT
clone size: once; V gene: TRBV21-1; D gene: -; J gene: TRBJ2-7; CDR3 protein: CASSSKKGRPPYEQYF; CDR3 DNA: TGTGCCAGCAGCTCTAAAAAGGGGCGCCCACCCTACGAGCAGTACTTC
clone size: -; V gene: TRBV19; D gene: -; J gene: TRBJ2-6; CDR3 protein: CASSKRVGNDGANVLTF; CDR3 DNA: TGTGCCAGTAGTAAGCGGGTAGGGAACGATGGGGCCAACGTCCTGACTTTC
clone size: few; V gene: TRBV30; D gene: TRBD1; J gene: TRBJ1-6; CDR3 protein: CACYRGPSYNSPLHF; CDR3 DNA: TGTGCCTGTTACAGGGGGCCCTCCTATAATTCACCCCTCCACTTT
clone size: -; V gene: TRBV5-1; D gene: -; J gene: TRBJ2-7; CDR3 protein: CASSLELGRTLYEQYF; CDR3 DNA: TGCGCCAGCAGCTTGGAACTAGGTCGAACCCTGTACGAGCAGTACTTC
clone size: -; V gene: TRBV20-1; D gene: TRBD2; J gene: TRBJ2-2; CDR3 protein: CSASRSSLAGTGELFF; CDR3 DNA: TGCAGTGCTAGTAGGTCATCGCTAGCGGGTACCGGGGAGCTGTTTTTT
clone size: -; V gene: TRBV25-1; D gene: -; J gene: TRBJ2-5; CDR3 protein: CASSEKQGQETQYF; CDR3 DNA: TGTGCCAGCAGTGAAAAACAGGGTCAAGAGACCCAGTACTTC
clone size: -; V gene: TRBV20-1; D gene: TRBD2; J gene: TRBJ2-1; CDR3 protein: CSASWAGGVYNEQFF; CDR3 DNA: TGCAGTGCTAGTTGGGCGGGAGGGGTCTACAATGAGCAGTTCTTC
clone size: -; V gene: TRBV27; D gene: -; J gene: TRBJ1-4; CDR3 protein: CASSSLQGPNEKLFF; CDR3 DNA: TGTGCCAGCAGTTCTTTACAGGGCCCTAATGAAAAACTGTTTTTT
clone size: -; V gene: TRBV28; D gene: TRBD1; J gene: TRBJ2-7; CDR3 protein: CASSVQGVLYEQYF; CDR3 DNA: TGTGCCAGCAGTGTTCAGGGGGTCTTATACGAGCAGTACTTC
clone size: -; V gene: TRBV5-1; D gene: TRBD2; J gene: TRBJ2-2; CDR3 protein: CASSRTNFTTSGGRTGELFF; CDR3 DNA: TGCGCCAGCAGCCGAACCAACTTCACAACTAGCGGGGGGAGAACCGGGGAGCTGTTTTTT
clone size: few; V gene: TRBV12-3/TRBV12-4; D gene: -; J gene: TRBJ1-2; CDR3 protein: CASTQSTVTGYTF; CDR3 DNA: TGTGCCAGCACACAGTCCACGGTGACCGGCTACACCTTC
clone size: -; V gene: TRBV30; D gene: TRBD1; J gene: TRBJ1-5; CDR3 protein: CAWRGTGSQPQHF; CDR3 DNA: TGTGCCTGGAGAGGGACAGGGTCCCAGCCCCAGCATTTT